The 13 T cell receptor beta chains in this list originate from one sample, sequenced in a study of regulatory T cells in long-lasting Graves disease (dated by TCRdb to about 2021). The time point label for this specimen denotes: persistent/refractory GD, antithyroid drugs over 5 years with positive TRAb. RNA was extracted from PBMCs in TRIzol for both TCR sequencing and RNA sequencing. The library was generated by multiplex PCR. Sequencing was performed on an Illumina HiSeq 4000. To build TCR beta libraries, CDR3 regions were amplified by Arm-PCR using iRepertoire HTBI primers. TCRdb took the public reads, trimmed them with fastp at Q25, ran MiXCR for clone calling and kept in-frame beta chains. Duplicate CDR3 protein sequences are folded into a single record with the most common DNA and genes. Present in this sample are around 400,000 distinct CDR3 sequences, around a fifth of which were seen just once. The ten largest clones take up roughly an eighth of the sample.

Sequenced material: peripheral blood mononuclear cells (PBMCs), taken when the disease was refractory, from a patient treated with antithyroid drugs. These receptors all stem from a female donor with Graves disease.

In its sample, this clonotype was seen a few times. The CDR3 nucleotides read TGCAGTGCTAGAGATCCGTTCGGGACTAGCGGACTCCAGTACTTC. Translated: CSARDPFGTSGLQYF. V is TRBV20-1 and J is TRBJ2-7, with 11 bases identical to TRBD2. J lost 10 bases, V lost 0 bases, and 11 bases had no gene match. The CDR3 sequence is 15 residues long. CDR1 is DFQATT and CDR2 is SNEGSKA in the germline V gene (reference sequence).

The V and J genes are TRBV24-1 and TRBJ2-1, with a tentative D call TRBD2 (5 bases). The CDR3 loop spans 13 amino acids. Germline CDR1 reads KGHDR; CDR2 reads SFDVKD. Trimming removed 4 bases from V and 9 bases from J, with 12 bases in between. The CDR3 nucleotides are TGTGCCACCAGTGAGGACTCTAGGCTTGAGCAGTTCTTC. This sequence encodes CATSEDSRLEQFF.

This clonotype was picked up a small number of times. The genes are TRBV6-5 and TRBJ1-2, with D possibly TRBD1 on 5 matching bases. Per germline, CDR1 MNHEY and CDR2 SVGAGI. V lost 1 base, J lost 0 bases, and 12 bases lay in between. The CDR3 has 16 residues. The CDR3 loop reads CASSYFKTVSNYGYTF. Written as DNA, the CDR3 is TGTGCCAGCAGTTACTTCAAGACAGTCTCTAACTATGGCTACACCTTC.

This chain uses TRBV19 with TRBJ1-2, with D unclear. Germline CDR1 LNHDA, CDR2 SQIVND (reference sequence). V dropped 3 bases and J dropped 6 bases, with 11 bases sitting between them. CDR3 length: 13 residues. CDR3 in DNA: TGTGCCAGTAGTATGCCCCGGACGGATGGCTACACCTTC. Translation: CASSMPRTDGYTF.

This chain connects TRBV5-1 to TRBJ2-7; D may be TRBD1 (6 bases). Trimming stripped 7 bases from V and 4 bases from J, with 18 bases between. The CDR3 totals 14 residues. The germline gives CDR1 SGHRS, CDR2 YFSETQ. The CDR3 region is CASVQGALEYEQYF. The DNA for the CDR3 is TGCGCCAGCGTACAGGGAGCCCTTGAATACGAGCAGTACTTC.

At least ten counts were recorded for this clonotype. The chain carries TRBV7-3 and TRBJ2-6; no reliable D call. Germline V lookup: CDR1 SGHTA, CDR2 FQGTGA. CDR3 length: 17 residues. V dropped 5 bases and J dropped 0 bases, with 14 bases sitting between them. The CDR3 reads CASSPYLRSSGANVLTF. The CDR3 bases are TGTGCCAGCAGCCCTTACCTCAGGAGCTCTGGGGCCAACGTCCTGACTTTC.

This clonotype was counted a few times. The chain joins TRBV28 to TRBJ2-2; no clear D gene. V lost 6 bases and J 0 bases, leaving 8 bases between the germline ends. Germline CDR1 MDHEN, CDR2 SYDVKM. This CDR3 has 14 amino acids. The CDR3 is CASRIGTNTGELFF. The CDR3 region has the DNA TGTGCCAGCAGGATAGGAACGAACACCGGGGAGCTGTTTTTT.

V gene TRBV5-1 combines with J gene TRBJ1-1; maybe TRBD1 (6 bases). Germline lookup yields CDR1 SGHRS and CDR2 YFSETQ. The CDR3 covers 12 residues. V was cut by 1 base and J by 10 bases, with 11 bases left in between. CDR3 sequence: CASSLSGGGAFF. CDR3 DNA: TGCGCCAGCAGCTTGTCGGGAGGGGGAGCTTTCTTT.

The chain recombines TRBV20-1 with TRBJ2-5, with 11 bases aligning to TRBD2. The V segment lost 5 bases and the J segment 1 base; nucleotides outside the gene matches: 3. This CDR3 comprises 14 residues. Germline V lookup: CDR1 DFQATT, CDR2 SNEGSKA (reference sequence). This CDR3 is CSARGLAVQETQYF. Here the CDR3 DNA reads TGCAGTGCTCGGGGACTAGCGGTCCAAGAGACCCAGTACTTC.

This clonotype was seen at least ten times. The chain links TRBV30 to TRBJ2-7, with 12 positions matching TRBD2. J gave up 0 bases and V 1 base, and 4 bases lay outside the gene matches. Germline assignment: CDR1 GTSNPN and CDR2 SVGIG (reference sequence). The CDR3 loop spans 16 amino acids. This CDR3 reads CAWSAGLAGSSYEQYF. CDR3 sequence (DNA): TGTGCCTGGAGTGCCGGACTAGCGGGGAGCTCCTACGAGCAGTACTTC.

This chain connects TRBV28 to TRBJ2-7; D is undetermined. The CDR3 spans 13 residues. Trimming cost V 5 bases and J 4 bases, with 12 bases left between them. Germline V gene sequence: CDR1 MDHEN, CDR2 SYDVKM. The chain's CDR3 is CASSPTSPYEQYF. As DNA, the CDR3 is TGTGCCAGCAGTCCGACATCCCCATACGAGCAGTACTTC.

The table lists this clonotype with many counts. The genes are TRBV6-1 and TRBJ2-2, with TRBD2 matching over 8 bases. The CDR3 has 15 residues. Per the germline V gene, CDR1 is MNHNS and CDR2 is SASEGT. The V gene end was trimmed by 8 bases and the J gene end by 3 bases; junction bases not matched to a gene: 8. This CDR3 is CASHPYSGDTGELFF. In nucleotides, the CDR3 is TGTGCCAGCCACCCCTATAGCGGGGACACCGGGGAGCTGTTTTTT.

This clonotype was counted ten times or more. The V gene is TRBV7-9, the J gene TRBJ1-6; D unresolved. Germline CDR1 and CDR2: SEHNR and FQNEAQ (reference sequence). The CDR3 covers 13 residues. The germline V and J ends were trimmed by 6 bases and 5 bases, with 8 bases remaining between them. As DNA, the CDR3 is TGTGCCAGCAGTGGGGTAGATAATTCACCCCTCCACTTT. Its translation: CASSGVDNSPLHF.